What follows are 21 T cell receptor beta chains derived from one specimen sequenced in a study of blood T cells in healthy people across ages (dated by TCRdb to the mid-2010s). The method was 5' RACE. Sequencing instrument: Illumina HiSeq 2500. A second PCR of roughly 7 to 11 cycles was performed with a sample-barcoded 5' primer and a J-beta primer mix. In-frame beta chains were kept once TCRdb had trimmed the public reads at Q25 with fastp and called clones with MiXCR. Each entry is one CDR3 protein sequence, shown with its most common DNA and genes. Across this sample there are more than 600,000 distinct CDR3 sequences, with 20% to 30% seen only once. The ten largest make up 8% to 10% of the sample. These data also featured in a second study, about T cells of mothers and their children.

Sample: blood. These receptors originate from a boy aged 5-17 years in good health.

This clonotype was counted only a few times. The J gene is TRBJ2-2, the V gene TRBV4-2; no clear D. V dropped 1 base and J dropped 8 bases, with 11 bases sitting between them. This CDR3 region has 14 residues. Germline loops: CDR1 LGHNA, CDR2 YNFKEQ. CDR3 loop: CASSQGPGRGELFF. The CDR3 DNA follows: TGTGCCAGCAGCCAAGGCCCCGGGCGGGGGGAGCTGTTTTTT.

V usage is TRBV7-2 and J usage is TRBJ2-3; 11 bases are shared with TRBD2. The CDR3 sequence is 18 residues long. V dropped 5 bases and J dropped 2; count of bases not matched to a gene: 12. Germline CDR1 and CDR2: SGHTA and FQGNSA. The CDR3 DNA reads TGTGCCAGCAGCCCGGGACTAGCGGATCTCCTCTTCACAGATACGCAGTATTTT. It codes for CASSPGLADLLFTDTQYF.

This rearrangement joins TRBV19 to TRBJ2-5; 10 nucleotides align to TRBD1. The CDR3 runs 16 residues. The V gene's germline CDR1 is LNHDA and CDR2 SQIVND (reference sequence). Trimming removed 5 bases from V and 4 bases from J; junction bases left unmatched: 10. DNA for the CDR3: TGTGCCAGTAGTGTGACAGGGGGCGGTAGTCGAGAGACCCAGTACTTC. This encodes CASSVTGGGSRETQYF.

This clonotype was detected only a few times. A read error may produce the germline difference seen at one junction end. CDR3 residues: CASSYPLAGRYEQYF. CDR3 in DNA: TGTGCCAGCAGCTACCCACTAGCGGGACGCTACGAACAGTACTTC. This rearrangement joins TRBV5-6 to TRBJ2-7; TRBD2 matches 10 bases. Per germline, CDR1 SGHDT and CDR2 YYEEEE. The CDR3 extends over 15 amino acids.

Only one count was recorded for this clonotype. The CDR3: CASSYSTSSHYEQYF. The CDR3 region has the DNA TGTGCCAGCAGTTACTCGACTAGCTCCCACTACGAGCAGTACTTC. The rearrangement links TRBV6-5 to TRBJ2-5; 7 bases align to TRBD2. The tail of the sequence fits TRBJ2-7 better, so the J call may be wrong. This CDR3 has 15 residues. CDR1 is MNHEY, CDR2 SVGAGI, per germline.

V and J are TRBV20-1 and TRBJ2-5, with 8 bases identical to TRBD2. Unmatched junction bases numbered 7, after V lost 3 bases and J lost 4 bases. Germline assignment: CDR1 DFQATT and CDR2 SNEGSKA (reference sequence). This CDR3 has 14 residues. In DNA form, the CDR3 reads TGCAGTGCTAGTTTCGGCGGGAGGCCAGAGACCCAGTACTTC. Its translation: CSASFGGRPETQYF.

This clonotype was seen only a few times. This chain uses TRBV18 with TRBJ2-5; D may match TRBD1 or TRBD2 (6 bases each). The V gene's germline CDR1 is KGHSH and CDR2 LQKENI. V lost 0 bases, J lost 3 bases, and 8 bases lay in between. This CDR3 comprises 14 residues. The CDR3 DNA follows: TGTGCCAGCTCACCACCGGGGGGCGAAGAGACCCAGTACTTC. Its protein product is CASSPPGGEETQYF.

Comment on this clonotype: The junction and the germline gene differ at one end; a read error may be behind it. V is TRBV9 and J is TRBJ2-1; TRBD2 is a possible D gene (6 bases). The V gene's germline CDR1 is SGDLS and CDR2 YYNGEE. The CDR3 loop spans 13 amino acids. In DNA form, the CDR3 reads TGTGCCAGCAGCGTAGGTACGGAGGGGCCGCACCTCTTC. This gives the protein CASSVGTEGPHLF. The full variable domain, completed using reference TRBV9 and TRBJ2-1, is DSGVTQTPKHLITATGQRVTLRCSPRSGDLSVYWYQQSLDQGLQFLIQYYNGEERAKGNILERFSAQQFPDLHSELNLSSLELGDSALYFCASSVGTEGPHLFGPGTRLTVL.

This clonotype was picked up a small number of times. This chain connects TRBV27 to TRBJ2-1; a weak D match, TRBD1 (5 bases). CDR1 MNHEY and CDR2 SMNVEV come from the germline V gene (reference sequence). The germline V and J ends were trimmed by 4 bases and 6 bases, with 16 bases remaining between them. This CDR3 is built from 15 residues. The CDR3 sequence is CASSSQIGVGNEQFF. CDR3 nucleotide sequence: TGTGCCAGCAGTTCCCAAATAGGGGTGGGCAATGAGCAGTTCTTC.

This clonotype was picked up a small number of times. The chain has TRBV29-1 and TRBJ2-7; D uncertain. The germline CDR1 and CDR2 sequences are SQVTM and ANQGSEA. The CDR3 is made up of 14 amino acids. Trimming pared 1 base from V and 3 bases from J, leaving 13 bases between. The CDR3 bases are TGCAGCGTTGAAGGCTCTAGTGGAAGCTACGAGCAGTACTTC. Translated, it gives CSVEGSSGSYEQYF.

This clonotype turned up a few times. The chain combines TRBV19 with TRBJ2-7; TRBD1 agrees at 7 bases. Trimming at V came to 6 bases and at J to 5 bases, leaving 7 bases not matched to a gene. Germline values: CDR1 LNHDA, CDR2 SQIVND (reference sequence). The CDR3 is 13 amino acids. This CDR3 is CASRKTGFDEQYF. In DNA, the CDR3 is TGTGCCAGTAGGAAGACAGGGTTCGACGAGCAGTACTTC.

The J gene is TRBJ2-3, the V gene TRBV6-1; D ambiguous. Germline V gives CDR1 MNHNS, CDR2 SASEGT. V was cut by 10 bases and J by 1 base, with 18 bases left in between. There are 15 residues in the CDR3. The CDR3 region has the DNA TGTGCCACCACCTTGATGTGGGCTGGCACAGATACGCAGTATTTT. It specifies CATTLMWAGTDTQYF.

The chain is built from TRBV7-9 and TRBJ2-3; D might be TRBD2 (6 bases). The ends were cut back, 11 bases at V and 0 bases at J, with 18 bases in the middle. CDR3 size: 15 residues. Germline V gene lookup returns CDR1 SEHNR and CDR2 FQNEAQ (reference sequence). CDR3: CARLEGPASTDTQYF. Written as DNA, the CDR3 is TGTGCCCGTCTGGAGGGGCCCGCTAGCACAGATACGCAGTATTTT.

The sample holds a few counts of this clonotype. The chain links TRBV7-6 to TRBJ2-5, with TRBD2 as a possible D gene (6 bases). Germline CDR1 SGHVS, CDR2 FNYEAQ. Trimming left V 3 bases short and J 5 bases short, with 19 bases between. This CDR3 region has 16 residues. The CDR3 is CASSFWTITDGETQYF. CDR3 bases: TGTGCCAGCAGCTTTTGGACTATCACCGACGGTGAGACCCAGTACTTC.

This sequence joins TRBV20-1 and TRBJ2-1; the match to TRBD2 covers 14 bases. The CDR3 length is 18 residues. Germline V gene sequence: CDR1 DFQATT, CDR2 SNEGSKA (reference sequence). Trimming at V came to 0 bases and at J to 7 bases, leaving 11 bases not matched to a gene. The CDR3 nucleotides are TGCAGTGCTAGAGATGACGGGGGGACTAGCGGGAGTCGGAATGAGCAGTTCTTC. As protein: CSARDDGGTSGSRNEQFF.

The table lists this clonotype with a few counts. This chain connects TRBV5-6 to TRBJ2-2; the D gene is possibly TRBD2 (5 bases). Trimming removed 10 bases from V and 3 bases from J, with 16 bases in between. There are 14 residues in the CDR3. CDR1 is SGHDT, CDR2 YYEEEE, per germline. CDR3 in DNA: TGTGCCGGCATCGGGCGGGTCGACACCGGGGAGCTGTTTTTT. This translates into CAGIGRVDTGELFF. Full variable domain (remainder filled in from reference TRBV5-6 and TRBJ2-2): DAGVTQSPTHLIKTRGQQVTLRCSPKSGHDTVSWYQQALGQGPQFIFQYYEEEERQRGNFPDRFSGHQFPNYSSELNVNALLLGDSALYLCAGIGRVDTGELFFGEGSRLTVL.

This rearrangement joins TRBV6-1 to TRBJ1-5; tentatively, D is TRBD1 (5 bases). V was cut by 6 bases and J by 0 bases, with 18 bases left in between. CDR1 is MNHNS, CDR2 SASEGT, per germline. CDR3 length: 17 residues. The chain's CDR3 is CASRLGPPIYSNQPQHF. CDR3 nucleotides: TGTGCCAGCAGACTGGGACCGCCAATTTATAGCAATCAGCCCCAGCATTTT.

The chain carries TRBV4-1 and TRBJ2-3; D may correspond to TRBD1 or TRBD2 (5 bases each). In germline, CDR1 is MGHRA, CDR2 YSYEKL. This CDR3 spans 17 amino acids. Trimming left V 2 bases short and J 2 bases short, with 17 bases between. The CDR3 loop reads CASSQRGAIMPTDTQYF. The CDR3 nucleotides are TGCGCCAGCAGCCAACGAGGGGCTATAATGCCCACAGATACGCAGTATTTT.

This clonotype has more than one count but fewer than ten. The chain has TRBV12-3 or TRBV12-4 and TRBJ1-1; no firm D call. The CDR3 runs to 10 residues. Trimming stripped 8 bases from V and 7 bases from J, with 8 bases between. The chain's CDR3 is CASGAGEAFF. The CDR3, as DNA: TGTGCCAGCGGAGCGGGTGAAGCTTTCTTT.

This clonotype has just a few counts. The rearrangement links TRBV29-1 to TRBJ2-7; 15 bases fit TRBD2. J gave up 4 bases and V 6 bases, and 4 bases lay outside the gene matches. Germline V gene lookup returns CDR1 SQVTM and CDR2 ANQGSEA. This CDR3 region has 14 residues. The DNA of the CDR3 is TGCAGCGTCGGAGGGACTAGCGGGAGGTACGAGCAGTACTTC. Protein sequence: CSVGGTSGRYEQYF.

The J gene is TRBJ1-4, the V gene TRBV2, with 9 bases matching TRBD1. CDR1 SNHLY and CDR2 FYNNEI come from the germline V gene. V lost 6 bases, J lost 4 bases, and 3 bases stayed unmatched. This CDR3 is built from 14 residues. Here the CDR3 DNA reads TGTGCCAGCAGCGGGACAGGGTTTAATGAAAAACTGTTTTTT. It is translated as CASSGTGFNEKLFF.